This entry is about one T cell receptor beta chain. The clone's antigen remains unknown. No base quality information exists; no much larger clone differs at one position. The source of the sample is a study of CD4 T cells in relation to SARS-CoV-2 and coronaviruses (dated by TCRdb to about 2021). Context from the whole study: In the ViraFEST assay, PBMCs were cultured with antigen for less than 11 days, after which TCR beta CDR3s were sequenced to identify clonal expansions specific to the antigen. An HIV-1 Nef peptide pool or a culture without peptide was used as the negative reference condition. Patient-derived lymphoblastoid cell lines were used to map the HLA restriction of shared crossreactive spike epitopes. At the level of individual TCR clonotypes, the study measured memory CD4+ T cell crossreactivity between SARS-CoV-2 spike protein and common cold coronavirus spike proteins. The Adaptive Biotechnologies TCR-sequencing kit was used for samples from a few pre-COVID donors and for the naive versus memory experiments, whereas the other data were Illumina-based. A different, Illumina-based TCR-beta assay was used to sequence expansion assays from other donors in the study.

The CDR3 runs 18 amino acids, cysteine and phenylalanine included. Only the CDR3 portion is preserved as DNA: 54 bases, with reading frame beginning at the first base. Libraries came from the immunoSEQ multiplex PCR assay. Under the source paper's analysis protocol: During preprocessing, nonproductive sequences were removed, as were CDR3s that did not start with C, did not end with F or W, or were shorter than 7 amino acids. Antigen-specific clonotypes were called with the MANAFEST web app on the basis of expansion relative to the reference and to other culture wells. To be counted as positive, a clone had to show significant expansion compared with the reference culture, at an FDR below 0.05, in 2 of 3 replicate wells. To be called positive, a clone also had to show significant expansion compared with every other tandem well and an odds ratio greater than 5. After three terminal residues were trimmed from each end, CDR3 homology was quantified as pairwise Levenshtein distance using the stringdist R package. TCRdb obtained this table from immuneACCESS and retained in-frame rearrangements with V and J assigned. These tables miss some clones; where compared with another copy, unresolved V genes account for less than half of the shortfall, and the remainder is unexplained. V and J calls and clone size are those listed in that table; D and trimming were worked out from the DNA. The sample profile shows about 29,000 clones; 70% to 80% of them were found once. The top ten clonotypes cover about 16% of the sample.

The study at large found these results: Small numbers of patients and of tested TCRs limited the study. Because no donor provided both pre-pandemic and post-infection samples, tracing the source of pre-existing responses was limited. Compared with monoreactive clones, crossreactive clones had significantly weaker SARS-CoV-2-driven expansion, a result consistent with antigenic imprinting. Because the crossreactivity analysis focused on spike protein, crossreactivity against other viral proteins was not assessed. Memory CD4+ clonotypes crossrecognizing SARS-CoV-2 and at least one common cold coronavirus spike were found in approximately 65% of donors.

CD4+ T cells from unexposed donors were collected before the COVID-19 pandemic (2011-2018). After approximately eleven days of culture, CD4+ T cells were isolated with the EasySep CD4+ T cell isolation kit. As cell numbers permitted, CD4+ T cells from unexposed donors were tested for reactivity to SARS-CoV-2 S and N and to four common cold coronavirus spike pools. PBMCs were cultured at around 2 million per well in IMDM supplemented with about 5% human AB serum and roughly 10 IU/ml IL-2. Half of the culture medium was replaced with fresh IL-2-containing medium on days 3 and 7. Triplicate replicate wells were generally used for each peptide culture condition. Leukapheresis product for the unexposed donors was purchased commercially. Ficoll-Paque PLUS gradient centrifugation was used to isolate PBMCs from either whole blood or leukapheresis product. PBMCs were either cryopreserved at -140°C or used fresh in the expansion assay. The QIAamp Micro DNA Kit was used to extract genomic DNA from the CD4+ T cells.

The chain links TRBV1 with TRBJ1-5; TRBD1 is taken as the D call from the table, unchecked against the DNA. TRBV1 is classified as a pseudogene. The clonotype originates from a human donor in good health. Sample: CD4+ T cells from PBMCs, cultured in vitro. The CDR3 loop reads CTSSQEGQGVCSNQPQHF. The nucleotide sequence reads TGCACCAGCAGCCAAGAGGGACAGGGCGTTTGTAGCAATCAGCCCCAGCATTTT.